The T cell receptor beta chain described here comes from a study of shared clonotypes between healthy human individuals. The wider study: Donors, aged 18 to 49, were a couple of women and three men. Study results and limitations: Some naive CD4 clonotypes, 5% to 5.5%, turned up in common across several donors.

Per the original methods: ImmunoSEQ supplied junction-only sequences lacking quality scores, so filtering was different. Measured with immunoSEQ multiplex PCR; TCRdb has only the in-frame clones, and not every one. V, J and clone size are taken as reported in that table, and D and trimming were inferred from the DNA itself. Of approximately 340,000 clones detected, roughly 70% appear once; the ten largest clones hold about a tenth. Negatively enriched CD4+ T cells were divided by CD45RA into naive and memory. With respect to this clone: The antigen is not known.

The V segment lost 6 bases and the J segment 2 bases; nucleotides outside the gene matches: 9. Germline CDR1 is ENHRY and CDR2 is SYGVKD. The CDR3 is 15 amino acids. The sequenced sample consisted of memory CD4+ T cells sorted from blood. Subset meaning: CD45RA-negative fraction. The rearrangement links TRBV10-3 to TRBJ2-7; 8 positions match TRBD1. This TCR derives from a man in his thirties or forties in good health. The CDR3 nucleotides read TGTGCCATCAGGGAAGGGACAGGACAAGCCTACGAGCAGTACTTC. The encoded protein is CAIREGTGQAYEQYF.